Listed below are T cell receptor beta chains from one sample, sequenced in a study of blood T cell repertoires in COVID-19. Libraries were prepared by immunoSEQ multiplex PCR; TCRdb keeps only in-frame clonotypes and omits some of them. The repertoire holds approximately 190,000 clones, with 75% to 95% as singletons. Sequencing was done on a sample of peripheral blood. Receptors originate from a man aged 50 to 59 with acute or convalescent COVID-19. Each CDR3 is given without its conserved first and last residue. A row's size may be missing; if present it is once, few, many or a size class.

v_call	j_call	clone_size	cdr3_aa
TRBV6-6	TRBJ1-1	NA	ASSRFSRQGYTEAF
TRBV7-6	TRBJ2-3	NA	ASSLGGAQNTQY
TRBV6-8	TRBJ2-4	NA	ASCYPWVGAGQGNIQY
TRBV27	TRBJ1-1	NA	ASRGQGNTEAF
TRBV6-4	TRBJ2-1	NA	ASSDSRDRLYNEQF
TRBV30	TRBJ1-4	NA	AWRRTGTNEKLF
TRBV5-1	TRBJ1-4	NA	ASSYQGRGTNEKLF
TRBV9	TRBJ2-2	NA	ASSVAVATGAGELF
TRBV5-8	TRBJ1-1	NA	ASSLRQGGAGTEAF
TRBV7-2	TRBJ2-5	NA	ASSVMSQGTGREETQY
TRBV2	TRBJ2-1	NA	ASRVQYNEQF
TRBV2	TRBJ1-1	NA	ASREQGSWTEAF
TRBV10-3	TRBJ1-4	NA	AISESQGVRLF
TRBV7-9	TRBJ2-5	NA	ASSQGSGGGETQY
TRBV30	TRBJ1-3	few	AWRQLSSGNTIY
TRBV7-2	TRBJ1-6	NA	ASTPETGYNSPLH
TRBV27	TRBJ2-4	NA	ASSLRPTGGSDIQY
TRBV5-1	TRBJ1-3	NA	ASSYGQGASGNTIY
TRBV7-8	TRBJ1-3	once	ASSLGADFSGNTIY
TRBV6-5	TRBJ1-1	NA	ASSYSVRNTEAF
TRBV11-3	TRBJ2-1	NA	ASSFGDSSSYNEQF
TRBV7-9	TRBJ2-3	NA	ASSLGGGADTQY
TRBV4-3	TRBJ2-3	NA	ASSQALAGDSSTDTQY
TRBV27	TRBJ2-2	once	ASRQGGGGELF
TRBV9	TRBJ2-3	NA	ASSVEGQSDTQY
TRBV3-1/TRBV3-2	TRBJ2-5	NA	ASNNRAELQETQY
TRBV7-2	TRBJ2-5	NA	ASSQDRGRGTQY
TRBV6-5	TRBJ1-5	NA	ASSNGQSPPQH
TRBV23-1	TRBJ2-5	NA	ASKRQETQY
TRBV2	TRBJ1-1	once	ASRIKGITEAF
TRBV11-2	TRBJ2-3	NA	ASSPGTGGGTDTQY
TRBV29-1	TRBJ1-1	NA	SVASFQGANTEAF
TRBV6-5	TRBJ2-1	NA	ASTDTSSYNEQF
TRBV10-3	TRBJ1-5	NA	ATSSRSGNQPQH
TRBV5-5	TRBJ1-2	NA	ASSLGQVDGYT
TRBV2	TRBJ2-2	NA	ASSDTSSRKGSGELF
TRBV7-2	TRBJ2-1	NA	ASSPTSGGGIEQF
TRBV3-1/TRBV3-2	TRBJ2-3	NA	ASSLSPSTDTQY
TRBV29-1	TRBJ2-1	NA	SVQPQWGRRSEQF
TRBV20-1	TRBJ2-1	NA	SATTYNEQF
TRBV5-4	TRBJ1-2	NA	ASSRNRGSGYGYT
TRBV9	TRBJ1-3	NA	ASSVAVGQSSGNTIY
TRBV12-5	TRBJ2-2	NA	ASARGGDTGELF
TRBV7-9	TRBJ2-3	NA	ASSPGADTDTQY